Following are 26 T cell receptor beta chains from one sample sequenced in a study of blood T cells in healthy people across ages. It was with a sample-barcoded 5' primer and a J-beta primer mix that a second PCR of roughly 7 to 12 cycles was run. Each CDR3 protein gets one entry after TCRdb re-called the 5' RACE reads with MiXCR. This sample has about 1.8 million distinct CDR3 sequences, with roughly 50% found just once. Sequencing used blood. The source is a woman between 40 and 50 years old in good health.

The rearrangement uses TRBV28 and TRBJ1-2; unclear D gene. V lost 5 bases and J lost 1, with 11 bases in between. Germline V gives CDR1 MDHEN, CDR2 SYDVKM. There are 14 residues in the CDR3. In nucleotides, the CDR3 is TGTGCCAGCAGTCCGTTGGTGGATAACTATGGCTACACCTTC. This translates into CASSPLVDNYGYTF.

The rearrangement uses TRBV14 and TRBJ2-1; TRBD1 is a possible D gene (6 bases). Germline V gene data show CDR1 as SGHDN and CDR2 as FVKESK. Trimming took 0 bases from V and 4 from J, leaving 22 bases between them. There are 19 residues in the CDR3. The CDR3 sequence is CASSQDLRTARYGYNEQFF. CDR3 coding DNA: TGTGCCAGCAGCCAAGATCTTCGGACAGCAAGATACGGGTACAATGAGCAGTTCTTC.

The chain couples TRBV27 to TRBJ2-3, with D uncertain. CDR1 and CDR2 from the germline V gene are MNHEY and SMNVEV (reference sequence). This CDR3 has 13 residues. The V and J ends lost 5 bases and 5 bases respectively, with 11 bases between them. The CDR3 protein is CASSLWVGDTQYF. CDR3 sequence (DNA): TGTGCCAGCAGTCTTTGGGTGGGAGATACGCAGTATTTT.

This rearrangement joins TRBV5-1 to TRBJ1-2; the D gene is possibly TRBD1 (5 bases). CDR1 and CDR2 (germline): SGHRS, YFSETQ. The CDR3 runs to 14 residues. V was shortened by 2 bases and J by 3 bases, with 11 bases between the two germline ends. CDR3 amino acids: CASSFSQGDYGYTF. The CDR3 bases are TGCGCCAGCAGCTTCTCGCAGGGAGACTATGGCTACACCTTC.

V is TRBV6-2 or TRBV6-3 and J is TRBJ2-1; TRBD1 is a possible D gene (6 bases). The CDR3 has 12 amino acids. V lost 8 bases to trimming and J lost 5 bases, with 10 bases between them. Germline V gene sequence: CDR1 MNHEY, CDR2 SVGEGT. CDR3 amino acids: CASGGPNNEQFF. CDR3 in DNA: TGTGCCAGCGGGGGCCCAAACAATGAGCAGTTCTTC.

This clonotype appeared a few times. The chain carries TRBV5-5 and TRBJ2-7; D perhaps matches TRBD2 (6 bases). CDR1 SGHKS and CDR2 YYEKEE come from the germline V gene (reference sequence). CDR3 length: 14 residues. V was pared by 0 bases and J by 3 bases, with 10 bases between. In nucleotides, the CDR3 is TGTGCCAGCAGCTTGGCGGACTACCTCTACGAGCAGTACTTC. Translated: CASSLADYLYEQYF. Full variable domain (missing parts from reference TRBV5-5 and TRBJ2-7): DAGVTQSPTHLIKTRGQQVTLRCSPISGHKSVSWYQQVLGQGPQFIFQYYEKEERGRGNFPDRFSARQFPNYSSELNVNALLLGDSALYLCASSLADYLYEQYFGPGTRLTVT.

The chain employs TRBV14 and TRBJ2-1; TRBD2 aligns across 8 bases. V lost 1 base and J lost 7; bases outside the gene matches: 12. The CDR3 loop spans 17 amino acids. The germline CDR1 and CDR2 sequences are SGHDN and FVKESK. CDR3 DNA sequence: TGTGCCAGCAGCCAAGCCCAGGCAACGGGGGGGCGGAATGAGCAGTTCTTC. It encodes CASSQAQATGGRNEQFF.

The chain uses TRBV12-3 or TRBV12-4 and TRBJ2-1; 9 bases align to TRBD2. The CDR3 is made up of 14 amino acids. V shed 6 bases and J 12 bases; nucleotides not matched to a gene: 12. Here the CDR3 reads CASSLGLANAPQFF. The CDR3 DNA reads as TGTGCCAGCAGCCTGGGACTAGCCAACGCCCCGCAGTTCTTC.

J is TRBJ1-2 and V is TRBV9; 7 bases map to TRBD1. Germline assignment: CDR1 SGDLS and CDR2 YYNGEE. The CDR3 sequence is 16 residues long. V dropped 4 bases and J dropped 5; count of bases not matched to a gene: 14. This CDR3 is CASSPPRVGGNYGYTF. DNA for the CDR3: TGTGCCAGCAGCCCCCCCCGGGTAGGGGGCAATTATGGCTACACCTTC.

The DNA for the CDR3 is TGTGCCAGCAGCCAAGCCTCAGGGCGCAGGGACGAGCAGTACTTC. Its protein product is CASSQASGRRDEQYF. The chain couples TRBV4-2 to TRBJ2-7; possible D gene TRBD1, 5 bases. Trimming took 1 base from V and 5 from J, leaving 15 bases between them. CDR3 size: 15 residues. Germline V gene sequence: CDR1 LGHNA, CDR2 YNFKEQ.

The chain is built from TRBV7-9 and TRBJ1-4; D possibly corresponds to TRBD1 (6 bases). V was pared by 7 bases and J by 8 bases, with 20 bases between. Germline V CDR1 and CDR2: SEHNR, FQNEAQ (reference sequence). This CDR3 is 15 amino acids long. The CDR3 coding sequence is TGTGCCAGCACGCACACTCGGTCAGGGGAGGAAAAACTGTTTTTT. It yields the protein CASTHTRSGEEKLFF.

The V and J genes are TRBV28 and TRBJ1-1; D is uncertain. Germline V gene sequence: CDR1 MDHEN, CDR2 SYDVKM. The CDR3 spans 16 residues. V was clipped by 1 base and J by 1 base, with 13 bases between them. CDR3 in DNA: TGTGCCAGCAGTTTATCCGGGAGAACGGGGAACACTGAAGCTTTCTTT. This codes for CASSLSGRTGNTEAFF. Full variable domain (remainder filled in from reference TRBV28 and TRBJ1-1): DVKVTQSSRYLVKRTGEKVFLECVQDMDHENMFWYRQDPGLGLRLIYFSYDVKMKEKGDIPEGYSVSREKKERFSLILESASTNQTSMYLCASSLSGRTGNTEAFFGQGTRLTVV.

This chain uses TRBV4-3 with TRBJ2-3, with unresolved D. Trimming shortened V by 0 bases and J by 5 bases, and 9 bases separated the two germline ends. There are 14 residues in the CDR3. Per germline, CDR1 LGHNA and CDR2 YSLEER. CDR3 amino acids: CASSQDKIIDTQYF. The DNA for the CDR3 is TGCGCCAGCAGCCAAGATAAAATAATAGATACGCAGTATTTT.

This clonotype was observed a single time. V usage is TRBV4-1 and J usage is TRBJ1-6; the match to TRBD1 covers 9 bases. CDR1 and CDR2 from the germline V gene are MGHRA and YSYEKL. Trimming removed 4 bases from V and 4 bases from J; junction bases left unmatched: 2. This CDR3 is built from 15 residues. The DNA for the CDR3 is TGCGCCAGCAGCCCACAGGGGGCTTATAATTCACCCCTCCACTTT. As protein: CASSPQGAYNSPLHF.

This clonotype came up a few times. This chain uses TRBV6-1 with TRBJ2-5; possible D gene TRBD1, 6 bases. This CDR3 is built from 14 residues. Trimming cost V 1 base and J 5 bases, with 11 bases left between them. Germline loops: CDR1 MNHNS, CDR2 SASEGT. CDR3 loop: CASSEDRVLETQYF. For the CDR3, the DNA is TGTGCCAGCAGTGAAGACAGGGTTTTGGAGACCCAGTACTTC.

This clonotype was seen more than once but under ten times. This rearrangement joins TRBV3-1 to TRBJ2-1; D is unresolved. V was trimmed by 0 bases and J by 1 base, leaving 4 bases between them. The V gene's germline CDR1 is LGHDT and CDR2 YNNKEL (reference sequence). The CDR3 totals 14 residues. Written as DNA, the CDR3 is TGTGCCAGCAGCCAAGATCATTCCTACAATGAGCAGTTCTTC. Translation: CASSQDHSYNEQFF.

This clonotype was seen a few times. This chain connects TRBV7-3 to TRBJ1-2; tentatively, D is TRBD1 (5 bases). The CDR3 runs to 14 residues. Germline values: CDR1 SGHTA, CDR2 FQGTGA. Trimming took off 6 bases at V and 8 bases at J, with 19 bases between the two ends. This CDR3 reads CASSSSPGERGYTF. The CDR3 DNA follows: TGTGCCAGCAGTTCATCCCCGGGGGAGAGGGGCTACACCTTC.

This clonotype was observed a handful of times. This chain joins TRBV6-1 and TRBJ2-6; D perhaps matches TRBD2 (6 bases). The CDR3 extends over 16 amino acids. Germline lookup yields CDR1 MNHNS and CDR2 SASEGT. V was shortened by 4 bases and J by 2 bases, with 12 bases between the two germline ends. The CDR3 DNA reads as TGTGCCAGCAGTGCCGCGGGCGGGGCTGGGGCCAACGTCCTGACTTTC. This sequence encodes CASSAAGGAGANVLTF.

The chain recombines TRBV3-1 with TRBJ2-3; D unclear. CDR3 length: 13 residues. Germline CDR1 reads LGHDT; CDR2 reads YNNKEL (reference sequence). Trimming cost V 0 bases and J 7 bases, with 8 bases left between them. CDR3 sequence reads: CASSQDKFYTQYF. The DNA of the CDR3 is TGTGCCAGCAGCCAAGATAAGTTTTATACGCAGTATTTT.

This clonotype was recorded a few times. The V gene is TRBV28, the J gene TRBJ1-2, with D possibly TRBD1 on 6 matching bases. Germline V lookup: CDR1 MDHEN, CDR2 SYDVKM. The CDR3 has 12 residues. V gave up 5 bases and J gave up 11 bases, with 15 bases separating them. The CDR3 nucleotides are TGTGCCAGCAGTACCCTTGGAAGGGGGTACACCTTC. Its translation: CASSTLGRGYTF.

V and J are TRBV6-2 or TRBV6-3 and TRBJ2-7; 8 nucleotides line up with TRBD1. Germline V gene sequence: CDR1 MNHEY, CDR2 SVGEGT. CDR3 length: 16 amino acids. V shed 0 bases, J shed 2 bases, and the junction held 6 bases outside the gene matches. This CDR3 is CASSYSGQATTYEQYF. The DNA for the CDR3 is TGTGCCAGCAGTTACTCGGGACAGGCGACAACCTACGAGCAGTACTTC.

As regards this clonotype: A read error may account for a junction end that differs from germline. The rearrangement uses TRBV6-2 or TRBV6-3 and TRBJ2-4; the match to TRBD2 covers 7 bases. This CDR3 contains 18 residues. Germline lookup yields CDR1 MNHEY and CDR2 SVGEGT. The CDR3: CASSYERSGAVAKNIQYF. The DNA for the CDR3 is TGTGCTAGCAGTTACGAACGAAGCGGGGCGGTAGCCAAAAACATTCAGTACTTC.

V is TRBV20-1 and J is TRBJ2-1; 9 bases fit TRBD1. The CDR3 has 17 amino acids. Germline CDR1 is DFQATT and CDR2 is SNEGSKA (reference sequence). Unmatched junction bases numbered 13, after V lost 3 bases and J lost 4 bases. The CDR3 protein is CSARESPDRGRYNEQFF. The CDR3 DNA reads as TGCAGTGCTAGGGAGAGCCCCGACAGGGGGAGGTACAATGAGCAGTTCTTC.

The V and J genes are TRBV29-1 and TRBJ1-2; D is possibly TRBD1 (5 bases). Trimming took 1 base from V and 7 from J, leaving 13 bases between them. Germline assignment: CDR1 SQVTM and CDR2 ANQGSEA. This CDR3 is built from 13 residues. CDR3 loop: CSVEGGGTLGYTF. CDR3 in DNA: TGCAGCGTTGAAGGCGGGGGTACTCTTGGCTACACCTTC.

This sequence joins TRBV15 and TRBJ1-1, with D unresolved. Trimming pared 5 bases from V and 2 bases from J, leaving 15 bases between. The CDR3 is made up of 15 amino acids. Germline V gene lookup returns CDR1 LNHNV and CDR2 YYDKDF (reference sequence). The CDR3 DNA is TGTGCCACCAGCTCCCAAGGGAGGGATAACACTGAAGCTTTCTTT. It codes for CATSSQGRDNTEAFF. Complete variable domain (other parts from reference TRBV15 and TRBJ1-1): DAMVIQNPRYQVTQFGKPVTLSCSQTLNHNVMYWYQQKSSQAPKLLFHYYDKDFNNEADTPDNFQSRRPNTSFCFLDIRSPGLGDTAMYLCATSSQGRDNTEAFFGQGTRLTVV.

In this sample, this clonotype turned up a few times. This chain connects TRBV20-1 to TRBJ2-3, with a weak D call TRBD2 (5 bases). This CDR3 is 18 amino acids long. Trimming cost V 0 bases and J 2 bases, with 21 bases left between them. Per the germline V gene, CDR1 is DFQATT and CDR2 is SNEGSKA (reference sequence). The CDR3 sequence: CSARDPKRSHSPTDTQYF. CDR3 coding DNA: TGCAGTGCTAGAGATCCCAAGCGGTCTCATTCCCCCACAGATACGCAGTATTTT.